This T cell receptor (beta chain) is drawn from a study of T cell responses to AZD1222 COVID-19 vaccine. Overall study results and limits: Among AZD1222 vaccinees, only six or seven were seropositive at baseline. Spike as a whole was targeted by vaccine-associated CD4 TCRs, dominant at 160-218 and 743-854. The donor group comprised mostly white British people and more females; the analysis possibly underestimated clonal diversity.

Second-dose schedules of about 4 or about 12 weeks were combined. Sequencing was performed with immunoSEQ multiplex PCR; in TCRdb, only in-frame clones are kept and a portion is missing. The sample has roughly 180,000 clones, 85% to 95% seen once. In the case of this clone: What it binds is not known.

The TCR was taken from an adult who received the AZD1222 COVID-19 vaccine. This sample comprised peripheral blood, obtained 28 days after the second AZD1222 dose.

The CDR3 here is CASSPGQAANEKLFF. In DNA form, the CDR3 reads TGTGCCAGCAGTCCCGGACAGGCGGCTAATGAAAAACTGTTTTTT. V is TRBV6-5 and J is TRBJ1-4, with 7 nucleotides matching TRBD1. V shed 5 bases, J shed 3 bases, and the junction held 6 bases outside the gene matches. Per germline, CDR1 MNHEY and CDR2 SVGAGI. There are 15 residues in the CDR3.